This TCR beta chain was captured by sequencing in a study of blood T cell repertoires in COVID-19 (dated by TCRdb to between 2020 and 2021). Regarding the research as a whole: The collaborator samples originated in the United States, Italy and Spain and spanned the acute and convalescent phases of COVID-19. The sample metadata nearly always contained a de-identified subject ID, COVID-19 status, age in years and sex. Samples came from the ongoing ImmuneRACE study (first 160 participants) plus 1,254 subjects from 6 global collaborators. The prospective study material was composed of cDNA or gDNA derived from T cells, B-cell-depleted T cells, or PBMCs. Where HLA class I and class II types were available, the types were taken from metadata supplied by the sample provider, not from assay-based typing. A freely available public database, intended as a resource for researchers studying the immune response to SARS-CoV-2, is where the repertoires were released. Deeply sampled blood TCRbeta repertoires from subjects exposed to, actively infected with, or recovered from COVID-19 were included in the dataset. The study at large found these results: The amount of clinical and demographic metadata varied by source and participant and was provided uncurated.

In the prospective study, participants were roughly 18 to 100 years old, resided in under 30 geographic areas of the United States, and were enrolled through a virtual design. In the prospective study, participants were assigned to cohorts based on the clinical history participants reported in a screening survey and a study questionnaire. Recovered participants in ImmuneRACE Cohort 3 were defined as having two consecutive negative NP/OP PCR tests, clearance from a healthcare professional, or resolution of symptoms. Mobile phlebotomists in the prospective study collected whole blood, serum and a nasopharyngeal or oropharyngeal swab from every participant. Participants in the prospective study had the option to provide additional blood draws and questionnaires over an approximately 2-month period. Prospective study blood samples were shipped either frozen or at room temperature before DNA extraction.

The immunoSEQ Assay, a bias-controlled multiplex PCR, was used to amplify TCRbeta CDR3 regions from genomic DNA. In the paper's pipeline: The number of nucleated cells in each sample was estimated by amplification of reference gene primers within the assay. Sequence reads were collapsed and filtered to measure the absolute abundance of every unique TCRbeta CDR3 rearrangement. Productive Simpson clonality was computed per sample as the square root of Simpson's diversity index over productive rearrangements. The table was pulled from immuneACCESS by TCRdb, which kept in-frame rearrangements only. Such tables lose some clones; where checked, under half of the loss comes from unresolved V genes, and the rest has no known cause. The V and J calls and clone size were taken over from that table, and D and trimming were inferred from the DNA. Across this sample there are 250,000 to 350,000 clones, with around 87% seen only once. The top ten clonotypes cover over 4% of the sample.

Regarding this clone: This clone's antigen is unknown. The sample holds no much larger clone one base away, and base qualities are not on file.

The CDR1 and CDR2 encoded by the germline V gene are SNHLY and FYNNEI. V loses 5 bases at its end and J loses 7 bases; junction bases beyond the gene matches: 10. From the cysteine through the phenylalanine, the CDR3 covers 15 amino acids. The read is trimmed to its CDR3 DNA, 45 bases read in frame from base 1. The V and J genes are TRBV2 and TRBJ1-2, with 10 bases matching TRBD1. Sample: PBMCs or T cells enriched from blood (not recorded which). This TCR was recovered from a woman younger than 45 who had recovered from COVID-19. The nucleotide sequence reads TGTGCCAGCAGTCCACTGACAGGGGGCGCCGGTGGCTACACCTTC. The resulting protein is CASSPLTGGAGGYTF. With all but the CDR3 taken from the reference TRBV2 and TRBJ1-2 genes, the full variable domain is: EPEVTQTPSHQVTQMGQEVILRCVPISNHLYFYWYRQILGQKVEFLVSFYNNEISEKSEIFDDQFSVERPDGSNFTLKIRSTKLEDSAMYFCASSPLTGGAGGYTFGSGTRLTVV.